A selection of T cell receptor beta chains follows, all from one sample in a study of blood T cell repertoires in COVID-19. The table came from immunoSEQ multiplex PCR; TCRdb's copy has only in-frame clones and leaves some out. The profile shows hundreds of thousands of clones, just over 85% of them singletons. Sequenced: peripheral blood. The origin of the receptors is a woman between 25 and 40 years old with active or convalescent COVID-19. Each CDR3 is given with its conserved first and last residue. Each record gives: CDR3 length, J gene, clone size, V gene, D gene, CDR3 DNA, CDR3 protein. The D gene is left open where the match is weak. Clone size is shown for a subset of rows, as once, few, many or a class of expanded clone.

CDR3 length: 12
J gene: TRBJ1-2
clone size: once
V gene: TRBV3-1/TRBV3-2
D gene: -
CDR3 DNA: TGTGCCAGCAGCCAGGGGCGAGCTGGCTACACCTTC
CDR3 protein: CASSQGRAGYTF

CDR3 length: 12
J gene: TRBJ1-2
clone size: once
V gene: TRBV7-9
D gene: -
CDR3 DNA: TGTGCCAGCACGGGGGGGGCTTATGGCTACACCTTC
CDR3 protein: CASTGGAYGYTF

CDR3 length: 17
J gene: TRBJ2-1
clone size: -
V gene: TRBV19
D gene: TRBD2
CDR3 DNA: TGTGCCAGTAGTAGGTCCTCGGGACTAGCGGGGGCCAATGAGCAGTTCTTC
CDR3 protein: CASSRSSGLAGANEQFF

CDR3 length: 14
J gene: TRBJ2-7
clone size: -
V gene: TRBV25-1
D gene: TRBD1
CDR3 DNA: TGTGCCAGCAGTCCTCGGACAGGGACCTACGAGCAGTACTTC
CDR3 protein: CASSPRTGTYEQYF

CDR3 length: 13
J gene: TRBJ1-1
clone size: -
V gene: TRBV20-1
D gene: -
CDR3 DNA: TGCAGTGCTAGTGGGGGGAGGCGGACTGAAGCTTTCTTT
CDR3 protein: CSASGGRRTEAFF

CDR3 length: 14
J gene: TRBJ2-7
clone size: -
V gene: TRBV5-4
D gene: TRBD2
CDR3 DNA: TGTGCCAGCAGCTCGGGGGCGGGGGGCTACGAGCAGTACTTC
CDR3 protein: CASSSGAGGYEQYF

CDR3 length: 16
J gene: TRBJ1-6
clone size: -
V gene: TRBV2
D gene: -
CDR3 DNA: TGTGCCAGCAGAGATAGTGGAAGGGGGGGAAATTCACCCCTCCACTTT
CDR3 protein: CASRDSGRGGNSPLHF

CDR3 length: 15
J gene: TRBJ1-5
clone size: -
V gene: TRBV19
D gene: -
CDR3 DNA: TGTGCCAGTAGTCGGGGTGGGGGGGACAATCAGCCCCAGCATTTT
CDR3 protein: CASSRGGGDNQPQHF

CDR3 length: 14
J gene: TRBJ1-5
clone size: -
V gene: TRBV7-2
D gene: TRBD1
CDR3 DNA: TGTGCCAGCAGCTTAGACAGGGGGAGTCAGCCCCAGCATTTT
CDR3 protein: CASSLDRGSQPQHF

CDR3 length: 14
J gene: TRBJ2-1
clone size: -
V gene: TRBV15
D gene: TRBD1
CDR3 DNA: TGTGCCACCAGCAGAGGGGACAGGGACAATGAGCAGTTCTTC
CDR3 protein: CATSRGDRDNEQFF

CDR3 length: 14
J gene: TRBJ1-6
clone size: few
V gene: TRBV5-5
D gene: TRBD1
CDR3 DNA: TGTGCCAGCAGCTGGGGACAGGGGAATTCACCCCTCCACTTT
CDR3 protein: CASSWGQGNSPLHF

CDR3 length: 13
J gene: TRBJ2-1
clone size: -
V gene: TRBV5-1
D gene: -
CDR3 DNA: TGCGCCAGCAGCGAGATTCAGGGAAATGAGCAGTTCTTC
CDR3 protein: CASSEIQGNEQFF

CDR3 length: 17
J gene: TRBJ2-2
clone size: -
V gene: TRBV3-1/TRBV3-2
D gene: TRBD2
CDR3 DNA: TGTGCCAGCAGCCGACCGGGACTAGCGGGAGTGGCCGGGGAGCTGTTTTTT
CDR3 protein: CASSRPGLAGVAGELFF

CDR3 length: 11
J gene: TRBJ2-7
clone size: -
V gene: TRBV2
D gene: TRBD2
CDR3 DNA: TGTGCCAGCAGAGCGGGGTACGAGCAGTACTTC
CDR3 protein: CASRAGYEQYF

CDR3 length: 15
J gene: TRBJ1-5
clone size: -
V gene: TRBV20-1
D gene: TRBD1
CDR3 DNA: TGCAGTGCCAGTACCGGGACAGGGGGCTATCAGCCCCAGCATTTT
CDR3 protein: CSASTGTGGYQPQHF

CDR3 length: 18
J gene: TRBJ2-7
clone size: -
V gene: TRBV13
D gene: TRBD2
CDR3 DNA: TGTGCCAGCAGCCCCGGGTCTCGCGGGACTAGCGGGGGCTACGAGCAGTACTTC
CDR3 protein: CASSPGSRGTSGGYEQYF

CDR3 length: 12
J gene: TRBJ1-1
clone size: -
V gene: TRBV5-4
D gene: TRBD1
CDR3 DNA: TGTGCCAGCAGCATAGGGACAGCTGAAGCTTTCTTT
CDR3 protein: CASSIGTAEAFF

CDR3 length: 15
J gene: TRBJ1-1
clone size: -
V gene: TRBV6-1
D gene: -
CDR3 DNA: TGTGCCAGCAGTGAAGCTAGGGCGGGGGGCACTGAAGCTTTCTTT
CDR3 protein: CASSEARAGGTEAFF

CDR3 length: 12
J gene: TRBJ2-7
clone size: -
V gene: TRBV7-2
D gene: -
CDR3 DNA: TGTGCCAGCAGCTCAAGACTAGGCGAGCAGTACTTC
CDR3 protein: CASSSRLGEQYF

CDR3 length: 17
J gene: TRBJ2-6
clone size: once
V gene: TRBV19
D gene: TRBD1
CDR3 DNA: TGTGCCAGTAGTATAGAGTACGGACAGGAGGAAGCCAACGTCCTGACTTTC
CDR3 protein: CASSIEYGQEEANVLTF

CDR3 length: 16
J gene: TRBJ1-1
clone size: -
V gene: TRBV7-6
D gene: -
CDR3 DNA: TGTGCCAGCAGCCCCTCCCCAGGGCCCCTGAACACTGAAGCTTTCTTT
CDR3 protein: CASSPSPGPLNTEAFF

CDR3 length: 15
J gene: TRBJ1-3
clone size: -
V gene: TRBV4-1
D gene: -
CDR3 DNA: TGCGCCAGCAGCCAAGGACAGTTCTCTGGAAACACCATATATTTT
CDR3 protein: CASSQGQFSGNTIYF

CDR3 length: 13
J gene: TRBJ1-1
clone size: -
V gene: TRBV30
D gene: -
CDR3 DNA: TGTGCCTGGACCTCGGACAGGAACACTGAAGCTTTCTTT
CDR3 protein: CAWTSDRNTEAFF

CDR3 length: 16
J gene: TRBJ2-5
clone size: -
V gene: TRBV4-1
D gene: -
CDR3 DNA: TGCGCCAGCAGCCAAGACCCCCAGGGAATAGGGGAGACCCAGTACTTC
CDR3 protein: CASSQDPQGIGETQYF

CDR3 length: 13
J gene: TRBJ2-1
clone size: -
V gene: TRBV6-5
D gene: -
CDR3 DNA: TGTGCCAGCAAGAGGGGGACCTACAATGAGCAGTTCTTC
CDR3 protein: CASKRGTYNEQFF

CDR3 length: 14
J gene: TRBJ2-7
clone size: -
V gene: TRBV15
D gene: TRBD1
CDR3 DNA: TGTGCCACCAGCAACAGGGGGCTTAGGTACGAGCAGTACTTC
CDR3 protein: CATSNRGLRYEQYF

CDR3 length: 13
J gene: TRBJ1-2
clone size: -
V gene: TRBV6-1
D gene: -
CDR3 DNA: TGTGCCAGCAGTGATGGTAGAAACTATGGCTACACCTTC
CDR3 protein: CASSDGRNYGYTF

CDR3 length: 14
J gene: TRBJ2-5
clone size: -
V gene: TRBV6-5
D gene: TRBD2
CDR3 DNA: TGTGCCAGCAGACCGAGCGGGGGCCTTGAGACCCAGTACTTC
CDR3 protein: CASRPSGGLETQYF

CDR3 length: 13
J gene: TRBJ1-2
clone size: -
V gene: TRBV6-5
D gene: -
CDR3 DNA: TGTGCCAGCAAAACCCCGACAGCTTATGGCTACACCTTC
CDR3 protein: CASKTPTAYGYTF

CDR3 length: 14
J gene: TRBJ2-2
clone size: -
V gene: TRBV11-3
D gene: TRBD2
CDR3 DNA: TGTGCCAGCAGCTCCGGACTAGCAGCCGGGGAGCTGTTTTTT
CDR3 protein: CASSSGLAAGELFF

CDR3 length: 18
J gene: TRBJ2-1
clone size: -
V gene: TRBV15
D gene: -
CDR3 DNA: TGTGCCACCAGCAGAGATCTACGACGGGAAGGGTTCGGCGGTGAGCAGTTCTTC
CDR3 protein: CATSRDLRREGFGGEQFF

CDR3 length: 15
J gene: TRBJ1-1
clone size: -
V gene: TRBV6-5
D gene: TRBD1
CDR3 DNA: TGTGCCAGCAGTAAGTCGGGACAGGGAGCCACTGAAGCTTTCTTT
CDR3 protein: CASSKSGQGATEAFF

CDR3 length: 15
J gene: TRBJ2-4
clone size: -
V gene: TRBV11-2
D gene: TRBD2
CDR3 DNA: TGTGCCAGCAGCTTATTGGGGGGGGAGAAAAACATTCAGTACTTC
CDR3 protein: CASSLLGGEKNIQYF

CDR3 length: 15
J gene: TRBJ1-2
clone size: few
V gene: TRBV7-2
D gene: -
CDR3 DNA: TGTGCCAGCAGCTTAAGGCCAGGGCCGTCCTATGGCTACACCTTC
CDR3 protein: CASSLRPGPSYGYTF

CDR3 length: 11
J gene: TRBJ2-7
clone size: -
V gene: TRBV7-9
D gene: -
CDR3 DNA: TGTGCCAGCAGGGAGGGCACAGTCGAGTACTTC
CDR3 protein: CASREGTVEYF

CDR3 length: 15
J gene: TRBJ1-4
clone size: -
V gene: TRBV19
D gene: -
CDR3 DNA: TGTGCCAGTAGTATGGGGGAGGGCCCTTGGGAAAAACTGTTTTTT
CDR3 protein: CASSMGEGPWEKLFF

CDR3 length: 16
J gene: TRBJ2-7
clone size: -
V gene: TRBV6-5
D gene: TRBD2
CDR3 DNA: TGTGCCAGCAGTTCTGCCGGGGGCGGGAGGGGTTACGAGCAGTACTTC
CDR3 protein: CASSSAGGGRGYEQYF

CDR3 length: 14
J gene: TRBJ2-2
clone size: few
V gene: TRBV5-1
D gene: -
CDR3 DNA: TGCGCCAGCAGCGTAGGAGGGAACACCGGGGAGCTGTTTTTT
CDR3 protein: CASSVGGNTGELFF

CDR3 length: 13
J gene: TRBJ1-1
clone size: -
V gene: TRBV29-1
D gene: -
CDR3 DNA: TGCAGCGCTAACTCGATGGGACTGGGGGAAGCTTTCTTT
CDR3 protein: CSANSMGLGEAFF

CDR3 length: 15
J gene: TRBJ1-5
clone size: -
V gene: TRBV2
D gene: -
CDR3 DNA: TGTGCCAGCAGTGTCGGGAGGGGTCTAGTCTCGGCCCAGCATTTT
CDR3 protein: CASSVGRGLVSAQHF

CDR3 length: 16
J gene: TRBJ1-5
clone size: -
V gene: TRBV18
D gene: -
CDR3 DNA: TGTGCCAGCTCACCAGCTACAGGGCCGAGCAATCAGCCCCAGCATTTT
CDR3 protein: CASSPATGPSNQPQHF

CDR3 length: 15
J gene: TRBJ1-4
clone size: -
V gene: TRBV6-1
D gene: -
CDR3 DNA: TGTGCCAGCAGTGAAGGCTTACAGCTCCGGGAAAAACTGTTTTTT
CDR3 protein: CASSEGLQLREKLFF